The sequence of this T cell receptor (beta chain) was determined in a study of blood T cell repertoires in COVID-19. In the study overall: Specimens from acute and convalescent COVID-19 originated in the United States, Italy and Spain.

Authors' analysis steps: By means of reference gene primer amplification, nucleated cell counts were estimated. Profiled with immunoSEQ multiplex PCR; TCRdb holds only in-frame clones, not every one. Clonal size and the V and J genes are those of that table, whereas D and trimming came from the DNA. The sample records 140,000 to 150,000 clones, around 87% being singletons. With V trimmed by 2 bases and J by 7 bases, 12 bases remained unmatched. In germline, CDR1 is MNHNS, CDR2 SASEGT. The CDR3 length is 18 residues. This clone turned up a few times. The source material was peripheral blood. The receptor comes from a man aged 50 or older who had recovered from COVID-19. This chain uses TRBV6-1 with TRBJ1-6, with 9 bases aligning to TRBD1. The CDR3 DNA reads TGTGCCAGCAGTGAAAGCCGACAGGGGGTCAGTTTAAATTCACCCCTCCACTTT. Translation: CASSESRQGVSLNSPLHF.